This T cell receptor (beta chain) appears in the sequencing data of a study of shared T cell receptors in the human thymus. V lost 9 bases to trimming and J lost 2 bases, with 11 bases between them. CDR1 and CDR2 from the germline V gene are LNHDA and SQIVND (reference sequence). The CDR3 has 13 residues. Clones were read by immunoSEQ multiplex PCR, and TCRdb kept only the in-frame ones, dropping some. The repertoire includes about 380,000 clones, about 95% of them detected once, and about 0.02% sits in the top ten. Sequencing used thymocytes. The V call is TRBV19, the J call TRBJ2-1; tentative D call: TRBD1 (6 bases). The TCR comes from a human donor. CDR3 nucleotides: TGTGCCAGCCAAGGACAGCCCTACAATGAGCAGTTCTTC. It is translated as CASQGQPYNEQFF.